A selection of T cell receptor beta chains follows, all from one sample in a study of cytomegalovirus exposure and HLA in healthy donors. The table came from immunoSEQ multiplex PCR; TCRdb's copy has only in-frame clones and leaves some out. The data hold fewer than 150,000 clones, with about 64% observed a single time. Material: PBMCs. The source is a man between 18 and 29 years old in good health and CMV-seropositive. The CDR3 runs from the conserved cysteine through the conserved F or W. D genes are given only for firm matches. Not every row has a clone size; where given, it reads once, few, many or a size class.

J,D,V,size,DNA,CDR3
TRBJ2-1,-,TRBV6-5,-,TGTGCCAGCAGTTACTCGAGGGCGGTGGGCTACAATGAGCAGTTCTTC,CASSYSRAVGYNEQFF
TRBJ2-7,TRBD2,TRBV6-1,-,TGTGCCAGCAGTGAAGGGGGACTAGCGGTTTGTGAGCAGTACTTC,CASSEGGLAVCEQYF
TRBJ2-4,TRBD2,TRBV9,-,TGTGCCAGCAGCGAGCCAGCGGGGGGAACACCCAACCAAAACATTCAGTACTTC,CASSEPAGGTPNQNIQYF
TRBJ2-5,TRBD2,TRBV7-6,-,TGTGCCAGCAGACCGGGACTATCCCAGGGGACCCAGTACTTC,CASRPGLSQGTQYF
TRBJ2-5,-,TRBV2,-,TGTGCCAGCAGTGACAGGGCTATAGGCCAAGAGACCCAGTACTTC,CASSDRAIGQETQYF
TRBJ2-7,TRBD2,TRBV6-5,-,TGTGCCAGCAGTCCGGGACTAGCGGGGGCCAGGCAGTACTTC,CASSPGLAGARQYF
TRBJ2-6,TRBD1,TRBV19,-,TGTGCCAGTAGTAGACAGGGGGCTGGGGCCAACGTCCTGACTTTC,CASSRQGAGANVLTF
TRBJ1-1,-,TRBV11-3,-,TGTGCCAGCAGCCAAGACGGGATGAACACTGAAGCTTTCTTT,CASSQDGMNTEAFF
TRBJ2-1,-,TRBV6-5,-,TGTGCCAGCAGTGGCTCGGGGGAGCAGTTCTTC,CASSGSGEQFF
TRBJ2-2,TRBD1,TRBV5-6,-,TGTGCCAGCAGCTTGATGGGACAGGGCGATGGCGGGGAGCTGTTTTTT,CASSLMGQGDGGELFF
TRBJ2-3,-,TRBV9,once,TGTGCCAGCAGCCCGGGGGGCGGGACATTCCTTCTCACGCAGTATTTT,CASSPGGGTFLLTQYF
TRBJ2-7,-,TRBV7-9,-,TGTGCCAGCAGCTTAGGCCAGTTCTACGAGCAGTACTTC,CASSLGQFYEQYF
TRBJ2-5,-,TRBV20-1,-,TGCAGTGCCAAACAAGAGACCCAGTACTTC,CSAKQETQYF
TRBJ1-2,TRBD1,TRBV28,few,TGTGCCAGCAGCACAGGGGGCTATGGCTACACCTTC,CASSTGGYGYTF
TRBJ2-3,TRBD2,TRBV11-2,-,TGTGCCAGCAGCTTTGCGGGGGACACAGATACGCAGTATTTT,CASSFAGDTDTQYF
TRBJ1-4,-,TRBV6-1,-,TGTGCCAGCATGGGGGCGGGTAATGAAAAACTGTTTTTT,CASMGAGNEKLFF
TRBJ1-2,TRBD1,TRBV29-1,-,TGCAGCGTTGAGTCGGGACAGGGGGTTTTTGGCTACACCTTC,CSVESGQGVFGYTF
TRBJ1-5,-,TRBV19,-,TGTGCCTTGGGGGGGCGGGGCAATCAGCCCCAGCATTTT,CALGGRGNQPQHF
TRBJ1-3,TRBD1,TRBV7-9,-,TGTGCCAGCAGCCCCACCGGGACAGGCGTACGAAACACCATATATTTT,CASSPTGTGVRNTIYF
TRBJ2-3,TRBD1,TRBV19,-,TGTGCCAGTAGTAGGGACAGAACAGATACGCAGTATTTT,CASSRDRTDTQYF